Shown below are 14 T cell receptor beta chains from a single sample sequenced in a study of T cells after yellow fever vaccination (dated 2019 in TCRdb). Interpreted using the paper, the treatment or condition label stands for: live attenuated yellow fever vaccine strain. Libraries were prepared through 5' RACE. Sequencing used an Illumina HiSeq 2500. TCRdb handled the public reads itself, with Q25 trimming in fastp and clone calling in MiXCR, and kept productive beta chains. Each entry merges the rows of one CDR3 protein and shows their most common DNA and genes. The sample data list approximately 550,000 distinct CDR3 sequences, and 19% of these were observed just once. In total, the top ten clones hold roughly 13% of the sample. This specimen was PBMCs, taken 15 days after the yellow fever booster vaccination. Receptors originate from a man aged 25-40 years who received the YFV17D yellow fever vaccine.

There are a few counts of this clonotype. This chain links TRBV5-5 with TRBJ2-6; possibly TRBD1 or TRBD2 for D (5 bases each). The CDR3 contains 17 residues. V lost 4 bases and J 0 bases, leaving 14 bases between the germline ends. Germline values: CDR1 SGHKS, CDR2 YYEKEE (reference sequence). CDR3 sequence (DNA): TGTGCCAGCAGCCTCGCAGGGACGGACTCTGGGGCCAACGTCCTGACTTTC. Its protein is CASSLAGTDSGANVLTF.

The rearrangement links TRBV7-7 to TRBJ2-5; D is perhaps TRBD1 (5 bases). Deletions cut 3 bases from V and 4 bases from J, with 9 bases between. The CDR3 extends over 13 amino acids. CDR1 is SSHAT, CDR2 FNYEAQ, per germline (reference sequence). The CDR3 region is CASSFRRGETQYF. CDR3 nucleotide sequence: TGTGCCAGCAGCTTCAGAAGGGGAGAGACCCAGTACTTC.

This clonotype was seen only a few times. The rearrangement links TRBV10-3 to TRBJ1-6, with D uncertain. The CDR3 totals 14 residues. Germline lookup yields CDR1 ENHRY and CDR2 SYGVKD. The germline V and J ends were trimmed by 6 bases and 6 bases, with 12 bases remaining between them. This chain's CDR3 is CAISDSWANSPLHF. The CDR3 nucleotides are TGTGCCATCAGCGATTCATGGGCTAATTCACCCCTCCACTTT.

This clonotype was seen more than once but under ten times. The chain uses TRBV4-2 and TRBJ2-5; D ambiguous. The V and J ends lost 5 bases and 5 bases respectively, with 15 bases between them. The germline V gene encodes CDR1 LGHNA and CDR2 YNFKEQ. The CDR3 length is 14 residues. The CDR3 sequence: CASSAGSNSETQYF. CDR3 coding DNA: TGTGCCAGCAGCGCCGGGTCCAACAGCGAGACCCAGTACTTC.

The chain couples TRBV20-1 to TRBJ2-7; TRBD1 matches at 9 bases. This CDR3 contains 13 residues. CDR1 and CDR2 from the germline V gene are DFQATT and SNEGSKA (reference sequence). Trimming took 4 bases from V and 2 from J; bases not matched to a gene: 3. This CDR3 reads CSATRQGAYEQYF. CDR3 nucleotide sequence: TGCAGTGCTACCCGACAGGGGGCCTACGAGCAGTACTTC.

The gene calls are TRBV3-1 and TRBJ1-5; 11 nucleotides agree with TRBD1. This CDR3 region has 17 residues. CDR1 LGHDT and CDR2 YNNKEL come from the germline V gene (reference sequence). J lost 7 bases, V lost 2 bases, and 10 bases had no gene match. The CDR3 here is CASSQSIGTGGWQPQHF. The CDR3, as DNA: TGTGCCAGCAGCCAATCGATCGGGACAGGGGGGTGGCAGCCCCAGCATTTT.

V usage is TRBV5-1 and J usage is TRBJ1-1; the D gene is possibly TRBD1 (5 bases). The CDR3 loop spans 13 amino acids. CDR1 SGHRS and CDR2 YFSETQ come from the germline V gene. V dropped 7 bases and J dropped 3 bases, with 13 bases sitting between them. CDR3 DNA: TGCGCCAGCCGGCTAGGAGGGGACACTGAAGCTTTCTTT. This codes for CASRLGGDTEAFF.

The table lists this clonotype with a few counts. The chain couples TRBV15 to TRBJ2-7; D possibly corresponds to TRBD2 (5 bases). Trimming cost V 3 bases and J 7 bases, with 10 bases left between them. The CDR3 sequence is 12 residues long. CDR1 and CDR2 (germline): LNHNV, YYDKDF (reference sequence). CDR3 region: CATSSFSGEQYF. In DNA, the CDR3 is TGTGCCACCAGCAGCTTTTCGGGGGAGCAGTACTTC.

This CDR3 reads CASRGDLPYNEQFF. The CDR3 bases are TGTGCCAGCCGGGGGGACTTGCCCTACAATGAGCAGTTCTTC. The V gene is TRBV12-3 or TRBV12-4, the J gene TRBJ2-1; 7 positions agree with TRBD2. There are 14 residues in the CDR3. J gave up 2 bases and V 8 bases, and 6 bases lay outside the gene matches.

The sample holds a few counts of this clonotype. The chain is built from TRBV4-3 and TRBJ2-1; TRBD1 matches at 7 bases. Germline V gene sequence: CDR1 LGHNA, CDR2 YSLEER. The CDR3 covers 16 residues. J gave up 2 bases and V 0 bases, and 4 bases lay outside the gene matches. The CDR3 DNA follows: TGCGCCAGCAGCCAAGACCCCGGGACAGCCTACAATGAGCAGTTCTTC. Translation gives CASSQDPGTAYNEQFF.

This chain links TRBV7-9 with TRBJ2-7; 7 bases fit TRBD1. CDR1 is SEHNR, CDR2 FQNEAQ, per germline (reference sequence). The CDR3 totals 14 residues. V lost 1 base to trimming and J lost 4 bases; unmatched junction nucleotides: 4. The CDR3: CASSLDGTDYEQYF. The CDR3 DNA is TGTGCCAGCAGCTTAGATGGGACAGATTACGAGCAGTACTTC.

A few counts support this clonotype. The chain employs TRBV6-2 or TRBV6-3 and TRBJ2-5; D remains unclear. This CDR3 spans 11 amino acids. Germline V gene sequence: CDR1 MNHEY, CDR2 SVGEGT. Trimming pared 7 bases from V and 5 bases from J, leaving 8 bases between. The DNA of the CDR3 is TGTGCCAGCAAAGTGTCGGAGACCCAGTACTTC. Its protein product is CASKVSETQYF.

A few counts support this clonotype. V gene TRBV7-9 combines with J gene TRBJ1-2; D gene ambiguous. V lost 6 bases and J 5 bases, leaving 10 bases between the germline ends. This CDR3 has 12 residues. From germline, CDR1 is SEHNR and CDR2 FQNEAQ (reference sequence). DNA of the CDR3: TGTGCCAGCAGTCCGGTCGGGTATGGCTACACCTTC. It codes for CASSPVGYGYTF.

This clonotype has a handful of counts. This sequence joins TRBV24-1 and TRBJ2-4; D unresolved. From germline, CDR1 is KGHDR and CDR2 SFDVKD. Between the trimmed V and J ends, which lost 3 bases and 1 base, there was a span of 12 bases. The CDR3 consists of 16 residues. CDR3 loop: CATSDPRGKAKNIQYF. For the CDR3, the DNA is TGTGCCACCAGTGATCCGCGCGGTAAGGCCAAAAACATTCAGTACTTC.